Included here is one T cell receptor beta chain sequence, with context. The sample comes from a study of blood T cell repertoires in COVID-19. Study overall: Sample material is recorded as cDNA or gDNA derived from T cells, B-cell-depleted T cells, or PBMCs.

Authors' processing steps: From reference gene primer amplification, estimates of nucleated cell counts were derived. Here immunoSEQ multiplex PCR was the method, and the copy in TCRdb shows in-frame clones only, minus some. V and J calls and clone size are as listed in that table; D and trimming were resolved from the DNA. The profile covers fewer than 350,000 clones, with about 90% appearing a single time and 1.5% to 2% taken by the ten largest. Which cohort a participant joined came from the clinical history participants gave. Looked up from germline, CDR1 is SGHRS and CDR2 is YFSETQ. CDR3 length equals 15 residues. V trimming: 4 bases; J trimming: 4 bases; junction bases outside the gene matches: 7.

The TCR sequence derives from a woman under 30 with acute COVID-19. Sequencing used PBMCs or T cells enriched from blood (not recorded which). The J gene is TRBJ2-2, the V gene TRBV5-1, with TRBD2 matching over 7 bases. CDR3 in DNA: TGCGCCAGCAGCGCGGGGGAGTGGGGCACCGGGGAGCTGTTTTTT. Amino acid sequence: CASSAGEWGTGELFF.